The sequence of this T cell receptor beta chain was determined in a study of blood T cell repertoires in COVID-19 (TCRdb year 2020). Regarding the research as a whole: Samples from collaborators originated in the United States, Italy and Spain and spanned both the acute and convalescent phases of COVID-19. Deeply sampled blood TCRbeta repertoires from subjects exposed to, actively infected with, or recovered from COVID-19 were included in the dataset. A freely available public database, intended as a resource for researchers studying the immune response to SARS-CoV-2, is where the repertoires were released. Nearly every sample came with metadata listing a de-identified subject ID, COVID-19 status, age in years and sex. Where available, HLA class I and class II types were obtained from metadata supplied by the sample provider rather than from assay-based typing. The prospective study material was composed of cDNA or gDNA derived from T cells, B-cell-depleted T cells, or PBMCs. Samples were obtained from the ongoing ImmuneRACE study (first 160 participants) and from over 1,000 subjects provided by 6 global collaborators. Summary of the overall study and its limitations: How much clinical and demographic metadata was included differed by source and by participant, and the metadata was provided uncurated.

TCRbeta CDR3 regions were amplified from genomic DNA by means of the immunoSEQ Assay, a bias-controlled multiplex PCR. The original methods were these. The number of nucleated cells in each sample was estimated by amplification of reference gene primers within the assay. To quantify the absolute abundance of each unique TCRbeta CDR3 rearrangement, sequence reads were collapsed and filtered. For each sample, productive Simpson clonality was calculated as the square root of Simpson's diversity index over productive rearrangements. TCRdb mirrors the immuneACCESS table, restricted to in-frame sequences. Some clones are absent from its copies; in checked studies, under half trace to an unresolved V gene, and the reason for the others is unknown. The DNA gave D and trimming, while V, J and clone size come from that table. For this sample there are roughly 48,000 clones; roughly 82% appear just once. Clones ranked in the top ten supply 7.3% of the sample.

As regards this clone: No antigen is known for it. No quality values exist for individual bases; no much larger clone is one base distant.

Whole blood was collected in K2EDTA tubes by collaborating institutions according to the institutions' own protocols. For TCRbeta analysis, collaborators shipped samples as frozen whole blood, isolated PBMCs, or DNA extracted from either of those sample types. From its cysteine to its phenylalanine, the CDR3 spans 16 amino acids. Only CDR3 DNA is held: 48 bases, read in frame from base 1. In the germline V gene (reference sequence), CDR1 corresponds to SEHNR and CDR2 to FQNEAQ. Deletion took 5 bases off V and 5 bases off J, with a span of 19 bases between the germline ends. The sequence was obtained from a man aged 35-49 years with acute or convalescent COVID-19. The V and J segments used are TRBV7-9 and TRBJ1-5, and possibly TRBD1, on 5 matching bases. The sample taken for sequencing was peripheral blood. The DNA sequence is TGTGCCAGCAGCCAATGGGGGGGTGTGGGCGATCAGCCCCAGCATTTT. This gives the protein CASSQWGGVGDQPQHF.